Presented here are 18 T cell receptor beta chains from one specimen sequenced in a study of OX40 agonist ivuxolimab in advanced cancers. The repertoire was sequenced with immunoSEQ multiplex PCR; TCRdb's copy has only in-frame clones and lacks some. The sample includes fewer than 130,000 clones, roughly 90% of them seen just once. The specimen comprised CD4+ or CD8+ T cells sorted from blood, sampled in a trial of the OX40 agonist ivuxolimab. These receptors all stem from an adult with an advanced solid tumor such as melanoma, head and neck, liver or kidney cancer.

The J gene is TRBJ2-1, the V gene TRBV4-1; D is possibly TRBD2 (5 bases). Germline assignment: CDR1 MGHRA and CDR2 YSYEKL. With 7 bases removed from V and 10 bases from J, the gap between germline ends came to 14 bases. The CDR3 length is 12 residues. CDR3 region: CASTKDFQEQFF. The CDR3 DNA follows: TGCGCCAGCACCAAGGACTTCCAGGAGCAGTTCTTC.

As regards this clone: At the DNA level, this CDR3 is encoded by other sequences in the same sample as well. The chain links TRBV5-1 to TRBJ2-1; D may be TRBD2 (6 bases). The CDR3 has 15 amino acids. Germline loops: CDR1 SGHRS, CDR2 YFSETQ. The germline V and J ends were trimmed by 4 bases and 0 bases, with 11 bases remaining between them. CDR3 loop: CASSPGDSSYNEQFF. The CDR3 coding sequence is TGCGCCAGCAGCCCGGGGGATAGCTCCTACAATGAGCAGTTCTTC.

This chain connects TRBV29-1 to TRBJ2-5; D tentatively fits TRBD1 or TRBD2 (5 bases each). The CDR3 sequence is 11 residues long. Trimming took 7 bases from V and 2 from J, leaving 8 bases between them. Germline CDR1 SQVTM, CDR2 ANQGSEA. This chain's CDR3 is CSAGTQETQYF. For the CDR3, the DNA is TGCAGCGCCGGGACGCAAGAGACCCAGTACTTC.

The chain couples TRBV2 to TRBJ2-1; 9 nucleotides match TRBD2. The V and J ends lost 2 bases and 3 bases, in that order; junction bases with no gene match: 2. Germline-derived CDR1 and CDR2 are SNHLY and FYNNEI. CDR3 length: 15 amino acids. CDR3 residues: CASSEKTSGYNEQFF. CDR3 DNA: TGTGCCAGCAGTGAAAAGACTAGCGGCTACAATGAGCAGTTCTTC.

The chain recombines TRBV10-3 with TRBJ1-1; 8 bases match TRBD1. Germline-derived CDR1 and CDR2 are ENHRY and SYGVKD. Trimming at V came to 7 bases and at J to 1 base, leaving 5 bases not matched to a gene. CDR3 size: 14 residues. The CDR3 DNA reads as TGTGCCATCAAGGACAGGGAGGCGAACACTGAAGCTTTCTTT. It is translated as CAIKDREANTEAFF.

The chain is built from TRBV5-1 and TRBJ2-1, with D perhaps matching TRBD1 (6 bases). This CDR3 is 13 amino acids long. Germline V gene data show CDR1 as SGHRS and CDR2 as YFSETQ. Trimming took off 4 bases at V and 8 bases at J, with 13 bases between the two ends. The CDR3 is CASSLSGAHEQFF. CDR3 in DNA: TGCGCCAGCAGCCTGTCAGGGGCCCATGAGCAGTTCTTC.

The CDR3 DNA is TGCGCCAGCAGCCAAGCTGGAGGGGAGGCAGATACGCAGTATTTT. This codes for CASSQAGGEADTQYF. This rearrangement joins TRBV4-3 to TRBJ2-3, with D possibly TRBD2 on 6 matching bases. This CDR3 contains 15 residues. Germline loops: CDR1 LGHNA, CDR2 YSLEER. V was shortened by 1 base and J by 4 bases, with 12 bases between the two germline ends.

This clone appeared once. The V call is TRBV5-1, the J call TRBJ2-7; 11 bases map to TRBD2. There are 14 residues in the CDR3. Unmatched junction bases numbered 1, after V lost 2 bases and J lost 3 bases. Germline V gene data show CDR1 as SGHRS and CDR2 as YFSETQ. The CDR3 nucleotides are TGCGCCAGCAGCTTTACTAGCGGGAGCTACGAGCAGTACTTC. Its protein product is CASSFTSGSYEQYF.

This clone occurred a few times. The V gene is TRBV4-2, the J gene TRBJ1-1; the D is unclear. The V end lost 0 bases, the J end lost 7 bases, and 12 bases lay between the germline ends. The CDR3 consists of 14 residues. Germline CDR1 LGHNA, CDR2 YNFKEQ. The CDR3 loop reads CASSQDRASVEAFF. The DNA of the CDR3 is TGTGCCAGCAGCCAAGATAGGGCGTCCGTTGAAGCTTTCTTT.

The chain recombines TRBV7-6 with TRBJ2-1; the match to TRBD2 covers 7 bases. Germline lookup yields CDR1 SGHVS and CDR2 FNYEAQ. The junction had 7 bases not matched to a gene; V was cut back by 6 bases and J by 5 bases. The CDR3 loop spans 14 amino acids. The CDR3 is CASSRLAANNEQFF. In DNA, the CDR3 is TGTGCCAGCAGTCGACTAGCAGCCAACAATGAGCAGTTCTTC.

The gene calls are TRBV28 and TRBJ1-5; D unresolved. Germline V CDR1 and CDR2: MDHEN, SYDVKM. V was clipped by 5 bases and J by 4 bases, with 15 bases between them. This CDR3 region has 15 residues. The CDR3 DNA sequence: TGTGCCAGCAGTCATAACCGGGCGCCAAATCAGCCCCAGCATTTT. Protein sequence: CASSHNRAPNQPQHF.

This sequence joins TRBV7-8 and TRBJ2-2; no reliable D call. CDR1 and CDR2 (germline): SGHVS, FQNEAQ. CDR3 length: 14 amino acids. Deletions cut 6 bases from V and 2 bases from J, with 10 bases between. CDR3 nucleotide sequence: TGTGCCAGCAGACCGGCCAGTAACACCGGGGAGCTGTTTTTT. Its translation is CASRPASNTGELFF. The full variable domain, in which reference TRBV7-8 and TRBJ2-2 provide the parts outside the CDR3, is GAGVSQSPRYKVAKRGQDVALRCDPISGHVSLFWYQQALGQGPEFLTYFQNEAQLDKSGLPSDRFFAERPEGSVSTLKIQRTQQEDSAVYLCASRPASNTGELFFGEGSRLTVL.

The chain recombines TRBV5-1 with TRBJ2-2; perhaps TRBD2 as D (6 bases). The CDR3 runs to 16 residues. Germline CDR1 is SGHRS and CDR2 is YFSETQ. V lost 9 bases, J lost 7 bases, and 25 bases lay in between. The CDR3 DNA sequence: TGCGCCACCTACGGGAAAGGCGGGGATTTAGACGGGGAGCTGTTTTTT. Amino acids: CATYGKGGDLDGELFF. Looking up the rest from reference TRBV5-1 and TRBJ2-2 gives the full variable domain: KAGVTQTPRYLIKTRGQQVTLSCSPISGHRSVSWYQQTPGQGLQFLFEYFSETQRNKGNFPGRFSGRQFSNSRSEMNVSTLELGDSALYLCATYGKGGDLDGELFFGEGSRLTVL.

The V and J genes are TRBV4-1 and TRBJ1-1; tentative D call: TRBD1 (5 bases). The CDR3 is 13 amino acids. Germline-derived CDR1 and CDR2 are MGHRA and YSYEKL. The germline V and J ends were trimmed by 4 bases and 5 bases, with 11 bases remaining between them. Here the CDR3 reads CASSPGGFTEAFF. The CDR3, as DNA: TGCGCCAGCAGCCCCGGGGGTTTTACTGAAGCTTTCTTT.

This CDR3 is CASSRARYTGELFF. The CDR3 DNA reads TGTGCCAGCAGCAGGGCACGGTACACCGGGGAGCTGTTTTTT. V gene TRBV9 combines with J gene TRBJ2-2; D uncertain. The CDR3 sequence is 14 residues long. Germline assignment: CDR1 SGDLS and CDR2 YYNGEE. V was clipped by 4 bases and J by 3 bases, with 10 bases between them.

The chain combines TRBV29-1 with TRBJ2-3; unclear D gene. The CDR3 is 11 residues long. Deletions cut 6 bases from V and 2 bases from J, with 6 bases between. Germline CDR1 reads SQVTM; CDR2 reads ANQGSEA. The CDR3 reads CSVLHTDTQYF. The CDR3 DNA reads as TGCAGCGTCCTTCACACAGATACGCAGTATTTT.

The chain couples TRBV19 to TRBJ2-1, with 9 bases aligning to TRBD2. This CDR3 spans 19 amino acids. Germline V gene data show CDR1 as LNHDA and CDR2 as SQIVND (reference sequence). V gave up 0 bases and J gave up 3 bases; unmatched junction bases: 12. The CDR3 loop reads CASSIDPLAGVGGYNEQFF. For the CDR3, the DNA is TGTGCCAGTAGTATAGATCCGTTAGCGGGAGTTGGAGGCTACAATGAGCAGTTCTTC.

The rearrangement uses TRBV13 and TRBJ1-2; no reliable D call. Germline V gives CDR1 PRHDT, CDR2 FYEKMQ (reference sequence). The CDR3 covers 13 residues. V was shortened by 7 bases and J by 3 bases, with 12 bases between the two germline ends. The CDR3 region is CASTPEPDYGYTF. The CDR3 region has the DNA TGTGCCAGCACCCCAGAGCCTGACTATGGCTACACCTTC.